Given below is one T cell receptor beta chain in context. The CDR3 totals 13 residues. V lost 8 bases and J 5 bases, leaving 15 bases between the germline ends. Germline V gene lookup returns CDR1 WSHSY and CDR2 SAAADI. The source of the sample is a study of control samples from healthy donors and cancer patients. The data were produced by immunoSEQ multiplex PCR, yet TCRdb's version contains in-frame clones alone and is incomplete. The repertoire holds around 130,000 clones, with around nine tenths as singletons. The source material was blood. This receptor was obtained from a man aged 45-65 years in good health. The V gene is TRBV10-2, the J gene TRBJ1-1, with D uncertain. The CDR3 region is CASQRGGGTEAFF. The CDR3 DNA follows: TGCGCCAGCCAGCGGGGAGGAGGTACTGAAGCTTTCTTT.